The 26 T cell receptor beta chains given below trace back to one sample, sequenced in a study of shared clonotypes between healthy human individuals. Terminally differentiated effector memory CD45RA+ cells were excluded by CCR7 positive selection of CD45RO-negative cells. Data came from immunoSEQ multiplex PCR; TCRdb stores just in-frame clones and leaves some out. The sample includes about 2,100,000 clones, about 92% of them seen just once. The specimen was naive CD8+ T cells from PBMCs. The receptors shown here come from a man younger than 35 in good health. Some clones in this sample may be carry-over from other donors' samples.

CDR3: CASSLGPGRYSNQPQHF. The CDR3 DNA sequence: TGTGCCAGCAGCTTGGGACCCGGGAGGTATAGCAATCAGCCCCAGCATTTT. The J gene is TRBJ1-5, the V gene TRBV5-6; D is ambiguous. This CDR3 is built from 17 residues. Germline V gene sequence: CDR1 SGHDT, CDR2 YYEEEE. V shed 0 bases and J shed 0 bases, with 13 bases lying between them.

The rearrangement joins TRBV27 to TRBJ2-7; the D gene is possibly TRBD2 (7 bases). This CDR3 spans 15 amino acids. The germline V and J ends were trimmed by 3 bases and 3 bases, with 15 bases remaining between them. Germline V lookup: CDR1 MNHEY, CDR2 SMNVEV (reference sequence). The CDR3, as DNA: TGTGCCAGCAGTTTCTCTGCGGGGGCTAGCTACGAGCAGTACTTC. Protein sequence: CASSFSAGASYEQYF.

This chain joins TRBV9 and TRBJ2-5; 10 positions agree with TRBD2. Germline V gene data show CDR1 as SGDLS and CDR2 as YYNGEE. The V segment lost 4 bases and the J segment 1 base; nucleotides outside the gene matches: 4. There are 15 residues in the CDR3. The CDR3 DNA is TGTGCCAGCAGCCTAGGACTAGCGGTCCAAGAGACCCAGTACTTC. It translates to CASSLGLAVQETQYF.

The gene calls are TRBV7-9 and TRBJ2-4, with D possibly TRBD1 on 6 matching bases. Germline CDR1 and CDR2: SEHNR and FQNEAQ (reference sequence). This CDR3 contains 11 residues. Deletions cut 5 bases from V and 13 bases from J, with 12 bases between. CDR3 DNA sequence: TGTGCCAGCAGCCCCGTGGGACACCAGTACTTC. Its translation is CASSPVGHQYF. Complete variable domain (other parts from reference TRBV7-9 and TRBJ2-4): DTGVSQNPRHKITKRGQNVTFRCDPISEHNRLYWYRQTLGQGPEFLTYFQNEAQLEKSRLLSDRFSAERPKGSFSTLEIQRTEQGDSAMYLCASSPVGHQYFGAGTRLSVL.

This clone occurred once. This chain joins TRBV5-1 and TRBJ2-3, with TRBD1 identical over 11 bases. The CDR3 is 15 amino acids. Trimming cost V 2 bases and J 4 bases; bases outside gene matches: 3. Germline values: CDR1 SGHRS, CDR2 YFSETQ. DNA of the CDR3: TGCGCCAGCAGCTTCGGACAGGGGGCATCAGATACGCAGTATTTT. It codes for CASSFGQGASDTQYF.

The chain uses TRBV7-2 and TRBJ1-5; no clear D. This CDR3 is 15 amino acids long. Germline V gives CDR1 SGHTA, CDR2 FQGNSA. V dropped 1 base and J dropped 0 bases, with 7 bases sitting between them. CDR3 protein: CASSLVRNSNQPQHF. CDR3 bases: TGTGCCAGCAGCTTAGTGCGGAATAGCAATCAGCCCCAGCATTTT.

The rearrangement uses TRBV7-3 and TRBJ2-7; the match to TRBD2 covers 8 bases. CDR1 SGHTA and CDR2 FQGTGA come from the germline V gene. Unmatched junction bases numbered 9, after V lost 5 bases and J lost 3 bases. The CDR3 contains 15 residues. The CDR3 DNA reads TGTGCCAGCAGCCCAAGCGGGAGAGGGGACTACGAGCAGTACTTC. Translating it yields CASSPSGRGDYEQYF.

About this clone: Within the sample, other DNA sequences also encode this same CDR3. The rearrangement links TRBV27 to TRBJ2-6, with D tentatively TRBD1 (5 bases). Trimming left V 7 bases short and J 1 base short, with 11 bases between. The CDR3 contains 15 residues. Germline-derived CDR1 and CDR2 are MNHEY and SMNVEV (reference sequence). CDR3 bases: TGTGCCAGCACAGCTGGGGCATCTGGGGCCAACGTCCTGACTTTC. Translation gives CASTAGASGANVLTF.

This chain uses TRBV4-3 with TRBJ2-2, with D uncertain. In germline, CDR1 is LGHNA, CDR2 YSLEER. The CDR3 totals 18 residues. The germline V and J ends were trimmed by 0 bases and 5 bases, with 19 bases remaining between them. In nucleotides, the CDR3 is TGCGCCAGCAGCCAAGATCAGGCCAGTCACTCGGATACCGGGGAGCTGTTTTTT. Amino acid sequence: CASSQDQASHSDTGELFF.

This rearrangement joins TRBV5-1 to TRBJ2-7, with D perhaps matching TRBD2 (5 bases). From germline, CDR1 is SGHRS and CDR2 YFSETQ. The CDR3 consists of 15 residues. V gave up 1 base and J gave up 4 bases, with 15 bases separating them. CDR3 nucleotides: TGCGCCAGCAGCTTGTCTCTCGGGATGAGTTACGAGCAGTACTTC. Its translation: CASSLSLGMSYEQYF.

This clone has just a few counts. The CDR3 spells CASSPAMSSYNEQFF. The CDR3 DNA reads as TGTGCCAGCAGCCCAGCAATGAGCTCCTACAATGAGCAGTTCTTC. The rearrangement links TRBV7-9 to TRBJ2-1; D remains ambiguous. The CDR3 contains 15 residues. Germline CDR1 is SEHNR and CDR2 is FQNEAQ (reference sequence). Trimming removed 5 bases at V and 0 bases at J, with 11 bases between.

V is TRBV5-1 and J is TRBJ2-7, with 7 nucleotides matching TRBD2. CDR1 is SGHRS, CDR2 YFSETQ, per germline. V gave up 2 bases and J gave up 4 bases; unmatched junction bases: 6. The CDR3 has 14 residues. CDR3 DNA sequence: TGCGCCAGCAGCTTAGTTCTAGCGGCGTACGAGCAGTACTTC. As protein: CASSLVLAAYEQYF. The variable domain in full, with the rest retrieved from reference TRBV5-1 and TRBJ2-7, is KAGVTQTPRYLIKTRGQQVTLSCSPISGHRSVSWYQQTPGQGLQFLFEYFSETQRNKGNFPGRFSGRQFSNSRSEMNVSTLELGDSALYLCASSLVLAAYEQYFGPGTRLTVT.

This chain uses TRBV9 with TRBJ2-7; TRBD1 agrees at 7 bases. Trimming took 3 bases from V and 5 from J; bases not matched to a gene: 8. Germline V gives CDR1 SGDLS, CDR2 YYNGEE. This CDR3 is built from 14 residues. Here the CDR3 DNA reads TGTGCCAGCAGCGCAAACAGGGGTCTAAACGAGCAGTACTTC. This codes for CASSANRGLNEQYF.

The chain links TRBV9 to TRBJ2-5; no firm D call. This CDR3 is built from 12 residues. V dropped 4 bases and J dropped 0 bases, with 4 bases sitting between them. Per germline, CDR1 SGDLS and CDR2 YYNGEE. The CDR3 sequence: CASSKDQETQYF. CDR3 sequence (DNA): TGTGCCAGCAGCAAGGACCAAGAGACCCAGTACTTC.

CDR3 nucleotides: TGCAGCGTTACGGCAGGGAGCAACGAGCAGTACTTC. Its protein product is CSVTAGSNEQYF. The chain couples TRBV29-1 to TRBJ2-5, with D perhaps assigned TRBD1 or TRBD2 (5 bases each). Judging by the DNA end, TRBJ2-7 fits better; the J call may be wrong. Germline CDR1 and CDR2: SQVTM and ANQGSEA. The CDR3 loop spans 12 amino acids.

The chain recombines TRBV27 with TRBJ2-7; possibly TRBD2 for D (5 bases). CDR3 length equals 14 residues. V was shortened by 5 bases and J by 6 bases, with 17 bases between the two germline ends. Germline CDR1 MNHEY, CDR2 SMNVEV (reference sequence). The CDR3 DNA follows: TGTGCCAGCAGTCTGCCCGGCGGACTCCGCGAGCAGTACTTC. Protein sequence: CASSLPGGLREQYF.

This chain joins TRBV6-5 and TRBJ2-1, with D possibly matching TRBD1 (6 bases). The germline gives CDR1 MNHEY, CDR2 SVGAGI. Trimming removed 0 bases at V and 6 bases at J, with 9 bases between. The CDR3 consists of 14 residues. CDR3 sequence reads: CASSYSDRSNEQFF. The CDR3, as DNA: TGTGCCAGCAGTTACTCGGACAGATCCAATGAGCAGTTCTTC.

The table lists this clone with a count of one. The chain uses TRBV9 and TRBJ2-3, with 7 bases identical to TRBD2. V gave up 3 bases and J gave up 0 bases; unmatched junction bases: 7. Germline CDR1 SGDLS, CDR2 YYNGEE. This CDR3 has 16 amino acids. The CDR3 here is CASSGGGNPSTDTQYF. The CDR3, as DNA: TGTGCCAGCAGCGGGGGGGGAAACCCTAGCACAGATACGCAGTATTTT.

The rearrangement uses TRBV19 and TRBJ2-1, with TRBD2 as a possible D gene (6 bases). The CDR3 has 15 amino acids. Trimming pared 1 base from V and 0 bases from J, leaving 7 bases between. Germline V gene data show CDR1 as LNHDA and CDR2 as SQIVND (reference sequence). The chain's CDR3 is CASSIVADSYNEQFF. The CDR3 coding sequence is TGTGCCAGTAGTATAGTAGCGGACTCCTACAATGAGCAGTTCTTC.

This sequence joins TRBV6-5 and TRBJ2-5; the D is unclear. The DNA matches TRBJ2-7 better at its end, which makes the J call doubtful. This CDR3 spans 13 amino acids. CDR1 is MNHEY and CDR2 is SVGAGI in the germline V gene. DNA of the CDR3: TGTGCCAGCAGTTACCTACCATGGGACGAGCAGTACTTC. This encodes CASSYLPWDEQYF.

This clone showed up just once. This sequence joins TRBV7-8 and TRBJ2-7; 8 bases fit TRBD2. Germline CDR1 SGHVS, CDR2 FQNEAQ. The V gene end was trimmed by 3 bases and the J gene end by 5 bases; junction bases not matched to a gene: 9. The CDR3 covers 15 residues. The CDR3 DNA is TGTGCCAGCAGCTTTGAAGCGGGAGTATCGGACGAGCAGTACTTC. It yields the protein CASSFEAGVSDEQYF.

The rearrangement links TRBV13 to TRBJ2-1; 13 bases match TRBD2. Germline CDR1 and CDR2: PRHDT and FYEKMQ (reference sequence). V trimming: 10 bases; J trimming: 3 bases; junction bases outside the gene matches: 6. This CDR3 region has 15 residues. The CDR3, as DNA: TGTGCCATAGGGACTAGCGGGGAAGGCTACAATGAGCAGTTCTTC. This gives the protein CAIGTSGEGYNEQFF.

There are a few counts of this clone. J is TRBJ2-7 and V is TRBV5-4; D may be TRBD1 (5 bases). Germline assignment: CDR1 SGHNT and CDR2 YYREEE (reference sequence). V shed 2 bases and J shed 2 bases, with 17 bases lying between them. This CDR3 is built from 16 residues. The CDR3 sequence: CASSLEYSYRPYEQYF. In nucleotides, the CDR3 is TGTGCCAGCAGCTTAGAATATAGCTACAGGCCCTACGAGCAGTACTTC.

This chain connects TRBV6-5 to TRBJ2-1; D may be TRBD1 (6 bases). Trimming pared 6 bases from V and 8 bases from J, leaving 14 bases between. The CDR3 spans 13 residues. Germline lookup yields CDR1 MNHEY and CDR2 SVGAGI. CDR3 DNA sequence: TGTGCCAGCAGGGACGCAGGGGCGCATGAGCAGTTCTTC. This encodes CASRDAGAHEQFF.

The chain couples TRBV7-9 to TRBJ1-1; tentative D call: TRBD1 (5 bases). Germline V gene sequence: CDR1 SEHNR, CDR2 FQNEAQ (reference sequence). Trimming took 5 bases from V and 5 from J, leaving 9 bases between them. The CDR3 runs 12 residues. The CDR3 protein is CASSHQGTEAFF. CDR3 nucleotide sequence: TGTGCCAGCAGCCATCAGGGAACTGAAGCTTTCTTT.

The chain links TRBV19 to TRBJ2-7; 7 nucleotides align to TRBD1. CDR1 and CDR2 from the germline V gene are LNHDA and SQIVND (reference sequence). V shed 5 bases, J shed 1 base, and the junction held 8 bases outside the gene matches. The length of the CDR3 is 15 residues. This chain's CDR3 is CASSVSQGFSYEQYF. In DNA, the CDR3 is TGTGCCAGTAGTGTATCACAGGGGTTTTCCTACGAGCAGTACTTC.